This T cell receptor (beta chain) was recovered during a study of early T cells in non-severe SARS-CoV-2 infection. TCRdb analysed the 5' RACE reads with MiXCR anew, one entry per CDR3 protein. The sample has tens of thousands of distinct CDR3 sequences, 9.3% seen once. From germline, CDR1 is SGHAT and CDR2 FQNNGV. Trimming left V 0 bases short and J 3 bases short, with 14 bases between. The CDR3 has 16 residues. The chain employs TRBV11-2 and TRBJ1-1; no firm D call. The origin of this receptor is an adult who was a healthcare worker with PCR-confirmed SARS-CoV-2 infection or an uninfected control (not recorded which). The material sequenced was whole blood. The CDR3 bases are TGTGCCAGCAGCTTAGATCGCTGGAGACAAGACACTGAAGCTTTCTTT. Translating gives CASSLDRWRQDTEAFF.